This passage covers 5 T cell receptor beta chains from one sample sequenced in a study of regulatory T cells in long-lasting Graves disease. As to time point: newly diagnosed GD, antithyroid drugs for less than 3 months. Following extraction of RNA from PBMCs, that RNA was used to make the TCR library. Through Arm-PCR of CDR3 regions and iRepertoire HTBI primers, TCR beta libraries were built. Via MiXCR, TCRdb re-called the multiplex PCR reads, giving one row per CDR3 protein. The sample lists about 460,000 distinct CDR3 sequences; around 15% were seen once. These records were also assigned to another study, of T cells in Graves' hyperthyroidism and ophthalmopathy.

The specimen comprised peripheral blood mononuclear cells (PBMCs), sampled at new diagnosis, from a patient treated with antithyroid drugs. These receptors were collected from a woman between 45 and 60 years old with Graves disease.

The chain uses TRBV24-1 and TRBJ1-2; tentatively, D is TRBD1 (5 bases). The V end lost 6 bases, the J end lost 2 bases, and 9 bases lay between the germline ends. The CDR3 loop spans 13 amino acids. Looked up from germline, CDR1 is KGHDR and CDR2 is SFDVKD. This chain's CDR3 is CATSTGTNYGYTF. The CDR3, as DNA: TGTGCCACCAGTACCGGGACCAACTATGGCTACACCTTC.

This clonotype occurred many times. The CDR3 spells CASSSLQGAGNEQFF. The CDR3 DNA sequence: TGTGCCAGCAGCTCCTTGCAGGGGGCCGGCAATGAGCAGTTCTTC. The chain couples TRBV7-9 to TRBJ2-1, with 8 positions matching TRBD1. The CDR3 runs 15 residues. In germline, CDR1 is SEHNR, CDR2 FQNEAQ (reference sequence). The V and J ends lost 4 bases and 6 bases, in that order; junction bases with no gene match: 8.

This clonotype was picked up a small number of times. The chain uses TRBV4-1 and TRBJ2-1; TRBD2 aligns across 11 bases. The CDR3 has 17 residues. J gave up 6 bases and V 0 bases, and 7 bases lay outside the gene matches. Germline V gene lookup returns CDR1 MGHRA and CDR2 YSYEKL. CDR3 in amino acids: CASSQEGGLAGFNEQFF. CDR3 nucleotide sequence: TGCGCCAGCAGCCAAGAGGGCGGACTAGCGGGTTTCAATGAGCAGTTCTTC.

As for this clonotype: This may come from a read error, since a much larger clone is one base off. V is TRBV30 and J is TRBJ2-7; D is unclear. Germline V gene sequence: CDR1 GTSNPN, CDR2 SVGIG (reference sequence). The V end lost 5 bases, the J end lost 4 bases, and 9 bases lay between the germline ends. CDR3 length: 11 amino acids. The CDR3 sequence is CAWVRAYEQYF. CDR3 nucleotide sequence: TGTGCCTGGGTACGGGCTTACGAGCAGTACTTC.

In its sample, this clonotype was seen a few times. This sequence joins TRBV5-1 and TRBJ2-2; 9 bases agree with TRBD1. Unmatched junction bases numbered 7, after V lost 0 bases and J lost 4 bases. The germline V gene encodes CDR1 SGHRS and CDR2 YFSETQ. This CDR3 has 17 residues. The CDR3 DNA reads TGCGCCAGCAGCTTGGGCGTCGCACAGGGGGCCACCGGGGAGCTGTTTTTT. Encoded protein: CASSLGVAQGATGELFF.